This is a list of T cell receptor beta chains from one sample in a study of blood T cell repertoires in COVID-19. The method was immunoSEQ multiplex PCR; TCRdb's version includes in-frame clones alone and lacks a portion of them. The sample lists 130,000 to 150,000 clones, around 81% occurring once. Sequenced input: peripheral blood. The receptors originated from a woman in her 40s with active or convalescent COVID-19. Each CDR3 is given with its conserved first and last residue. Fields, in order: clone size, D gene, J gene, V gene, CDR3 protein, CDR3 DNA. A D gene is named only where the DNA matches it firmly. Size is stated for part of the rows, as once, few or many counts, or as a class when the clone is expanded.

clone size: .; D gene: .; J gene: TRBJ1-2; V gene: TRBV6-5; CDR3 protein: CASREKGGYGYTF; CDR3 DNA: TGTGCCAGCAGAGAGAAAGGGGGCTATGGCTACACCTTC
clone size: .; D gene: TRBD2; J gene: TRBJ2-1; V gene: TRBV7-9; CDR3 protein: CASSLGLAGAANEQFF; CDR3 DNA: TGTGCCAGCAGCTTAGGACTAGCGGGGGCCGCCAATGAGCAGTTCTTC
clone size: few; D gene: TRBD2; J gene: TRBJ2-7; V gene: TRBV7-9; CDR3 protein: CASSGGLAGAYEQYF; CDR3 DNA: TGTGCCAGCAGCGGGGGACTAGCGGGAGCCTACGAGCAGTACTTC
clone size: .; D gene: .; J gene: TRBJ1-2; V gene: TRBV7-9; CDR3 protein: CASSLRGIGYTF; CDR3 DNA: TGTGCCAGCAGCTTAAGAGGGATTGGCTACACCTTC
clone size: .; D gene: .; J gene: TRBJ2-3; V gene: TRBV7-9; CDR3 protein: CASSLSRGLTDTQYF; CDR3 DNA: TGTGCCAGCAGCTTAAGTCGGGGACTCACAGATACGCAGTATTTT
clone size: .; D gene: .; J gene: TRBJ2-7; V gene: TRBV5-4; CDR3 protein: CASSAGGYGEPYEQYF; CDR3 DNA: TGTGCCAGCAGCGCCGGCGGGTACGGGGAACCCTACGAGCAGTACTTC
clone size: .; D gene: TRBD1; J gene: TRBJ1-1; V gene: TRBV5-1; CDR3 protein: CASSSRTGRTEAFF; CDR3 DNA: TGCGCCAGCAGCTCCCGGACAGGGAGAACTGAAGCTTTCTTT
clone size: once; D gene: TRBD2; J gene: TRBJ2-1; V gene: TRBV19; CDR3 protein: CASSSLAGGRGNEQFF; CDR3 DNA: TGTGCCAGTAGTTCACTAGCGGGAGGTCGTGGTAATGAGCAGTTCTTC
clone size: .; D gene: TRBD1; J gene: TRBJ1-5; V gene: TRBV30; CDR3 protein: CAWSNRGDQPQHF; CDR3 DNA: TGTGCCTGGAGTAACAGGGGGGATCAGCCCCAGCATTTT
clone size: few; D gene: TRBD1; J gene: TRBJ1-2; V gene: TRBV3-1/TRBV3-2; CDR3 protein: CASSQGQRQGAGGYTF; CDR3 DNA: TGTGCCAGCAGCCAAGGCCAGCGACAGGGGGCCGGTGGCTACACCTTC
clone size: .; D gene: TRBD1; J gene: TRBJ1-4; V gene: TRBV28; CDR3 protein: CASSPGQGYNEKLFF; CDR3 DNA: TGTGCCAGCAGTCCCGGACAGGGATATAATGAAAAACTGTTTTTT
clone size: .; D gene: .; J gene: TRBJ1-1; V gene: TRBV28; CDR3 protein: CASMNRALISLAFF; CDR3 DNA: TGTGCCAGCATGAACAGGGCCTTAATTAGTTTGGCTTTCTTT
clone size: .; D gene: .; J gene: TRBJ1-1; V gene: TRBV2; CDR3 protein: CASTNIRQGAFF; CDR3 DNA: TGTGCCAGCACCAATATTAGGCAGGGAGCTTTCTTT
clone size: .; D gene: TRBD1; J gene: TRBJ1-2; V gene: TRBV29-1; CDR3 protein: CSVERDRGRGYTF; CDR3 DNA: TGCAGCGTAGAGAGGGACAGGGGGCGAGGCTACACCTTC
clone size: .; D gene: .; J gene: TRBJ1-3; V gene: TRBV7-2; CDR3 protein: CASSLTGTGGNTIYF; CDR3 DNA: TGTGCCAGCAGCTTAACAGGGACGGGAGGAAACACCATATATTTT
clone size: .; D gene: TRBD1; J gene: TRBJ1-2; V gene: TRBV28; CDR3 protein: CASRPGQGPNYGYTF; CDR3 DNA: TGTGCCAGCAGACCGGGACAGGGCCCTAACTATGGCTACACCTTC
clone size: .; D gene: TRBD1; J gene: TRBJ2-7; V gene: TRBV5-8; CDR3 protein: CASSSGTAWPFYEQYF; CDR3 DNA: TGTGCCAGCAGCTCTGGGACAGCGTGGCCTTTCTACGAGCAGTACTTC
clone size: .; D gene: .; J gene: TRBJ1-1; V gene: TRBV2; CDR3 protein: CASSRDMNTEAFF; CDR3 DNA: TGTGCCAGCAGCAGGGACATGAACACTGAAGCTTTCTTT
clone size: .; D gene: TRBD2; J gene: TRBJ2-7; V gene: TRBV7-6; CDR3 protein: CASSLGGGTGSRSYEQYF; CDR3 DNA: TGTGCCAGCAGCTTAGGGGGGGGGACGGGCTCCAGGTCCTACGAGCAGTACTTC
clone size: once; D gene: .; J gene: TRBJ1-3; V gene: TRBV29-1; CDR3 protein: CSVANRNSGNTIYF; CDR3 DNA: TGCAGCGTCGCCAACAGGAATTCTGGAAACACCATATATTTT
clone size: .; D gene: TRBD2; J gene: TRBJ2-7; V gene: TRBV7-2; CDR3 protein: CASSSAGTSYEQYF; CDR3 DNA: TGTGCCAGCAGCTCAGCCGGGACTAGCTACGAGCAGTACTTC
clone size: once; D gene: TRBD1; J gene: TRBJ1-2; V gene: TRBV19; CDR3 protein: CASSITDRVTYGYTF; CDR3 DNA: TGTGCCAGTAGTATTACGGACAGGGTTACTTATGGCTACACCTTC
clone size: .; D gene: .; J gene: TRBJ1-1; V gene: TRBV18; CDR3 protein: CASSQGLGKGTEAFF; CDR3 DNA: TGTGCCAGCTCGCAGGGTCTGGGTAAGGGCACTGAAGCTTTCTTT
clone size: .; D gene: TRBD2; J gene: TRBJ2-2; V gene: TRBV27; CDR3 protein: CASSLALAGNTGELFF; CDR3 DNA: TGTGCCAGCAGTTTGGCATTAGCGGGGAACACCGGGGAGCTGTTTTTT
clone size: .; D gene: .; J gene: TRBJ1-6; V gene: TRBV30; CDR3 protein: CAWGEDLEVSPLHF; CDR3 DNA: TGTGCCTGGGGGGAGGACCTGGAGGTTTCACCCCTCCACTTT
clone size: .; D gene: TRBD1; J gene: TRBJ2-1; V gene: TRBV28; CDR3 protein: CASSFEGAPDNEQFF; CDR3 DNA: TGTGCCAGCAGTTTCGAGGGGGCTCCGGACAATGAGCAGTTCTTC
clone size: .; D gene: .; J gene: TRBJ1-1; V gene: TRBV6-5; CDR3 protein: CASSLDSFYTEAFF; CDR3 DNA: TGTGCCAGCAGCCTAGACAGTTTTTACACTGAAGCTTTCTTT
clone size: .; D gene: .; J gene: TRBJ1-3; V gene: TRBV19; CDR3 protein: CASSIAELHSGNTIYF; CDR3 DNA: TGTGCCAGTAGTATAGCTGAGCTTCACTCTGGAAACACCATATATTTT
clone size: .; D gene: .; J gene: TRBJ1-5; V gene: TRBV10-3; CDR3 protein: CAISPRDLEPQHF; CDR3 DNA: TGTGCCATCAGCCCCAGGGATTTGGAGCCCCAGCATTTT
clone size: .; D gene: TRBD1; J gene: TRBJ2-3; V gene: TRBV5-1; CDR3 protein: CASFSSWAGGDTQYF; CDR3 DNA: TGCGCCAGCTTCTCCTCGTGGGCAGGGGGAGATACGCAGTATTTT
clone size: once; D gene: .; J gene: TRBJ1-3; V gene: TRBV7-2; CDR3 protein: CASSFRDTIYF; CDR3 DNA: TGTGCCAGCAGCTTTCGAGACACCATATATTTT
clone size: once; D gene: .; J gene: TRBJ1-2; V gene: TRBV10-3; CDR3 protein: CAISESKTVYGYTF; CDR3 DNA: TGTGCCATCAGTGAGTCGAAAACAGTCTATGGCTACACCTTC
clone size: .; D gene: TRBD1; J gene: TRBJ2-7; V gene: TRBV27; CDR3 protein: CASSLTWQGAYEQYF; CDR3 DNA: TGTGCCAGCAGTTTAACGTGGCAGGGGGCCTACGAGCAGTACTTC
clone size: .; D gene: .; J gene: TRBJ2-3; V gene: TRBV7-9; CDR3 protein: CASSPAYLTDTQYF; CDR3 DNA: TGTGCCAGCAGCCCCGCGTACCTTACAGATACGCAGTATTTT
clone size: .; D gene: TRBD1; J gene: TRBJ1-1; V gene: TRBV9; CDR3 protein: CASSRNFGQGNEAFF; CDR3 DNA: TGTGCCAGCAGCCGTAACTTTGGACAGGGGAATGAAGCTTTCTTT
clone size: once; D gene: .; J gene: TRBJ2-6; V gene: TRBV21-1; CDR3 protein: CASSKVFLQDSNVLTF; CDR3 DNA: TGTGCCAGCAGCAAAGTTTTTCTCCAAGACAGCAACGTCCTGACTTTC
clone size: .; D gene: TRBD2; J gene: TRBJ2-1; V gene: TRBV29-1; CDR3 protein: CSAQPLAGETEQFF; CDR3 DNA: TGCAGCGCCCAACCCCTAGCGGGAGAAACTGAGCAGTTCTTC
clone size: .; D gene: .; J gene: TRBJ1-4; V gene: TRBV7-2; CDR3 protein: CASSFGAGAEKLFF; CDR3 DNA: TGTGCCAGCAGCTTTGGGGCCGGAGCTGAAAAACTGTTTTTT
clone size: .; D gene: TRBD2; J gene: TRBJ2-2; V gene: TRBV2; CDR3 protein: CAIASGGVRELFF; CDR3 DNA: TGTGCCATCGCTAGCGGGGGAGTACGGGAGCTGTTTTTT
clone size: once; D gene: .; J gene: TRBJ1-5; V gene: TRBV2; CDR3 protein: CASSPGGPQHF; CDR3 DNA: TGTGCCAGCTCTCCCGGGGGGCCCCAGCATTTT
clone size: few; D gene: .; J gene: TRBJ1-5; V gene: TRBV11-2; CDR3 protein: CASSRVSNQPQHF; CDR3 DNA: TGTGCCAGCAGCCGAGTTAGCAATCAGCCCCAGCATTTT
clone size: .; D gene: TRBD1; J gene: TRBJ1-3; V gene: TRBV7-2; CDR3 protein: CASSSRTGTGNTIYF; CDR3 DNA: TGTGCCAGCAGCTCCCGGACAGGGACTGGAAACACCATATATTTT
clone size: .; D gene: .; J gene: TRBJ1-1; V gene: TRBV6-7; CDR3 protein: CASSYARNTEAFF; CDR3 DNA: TGTGCCAGCAGTTACGCGCGGAACACTGAAGCTTTCTTT
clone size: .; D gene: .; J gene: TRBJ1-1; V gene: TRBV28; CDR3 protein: CASRPGWTTEAFF; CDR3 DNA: TGTGCCAGCAGACCAGGGTGGACCACTGAAGCTTTCTTT
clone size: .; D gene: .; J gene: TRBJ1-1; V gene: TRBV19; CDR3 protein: CASSTVWRNTEAFF; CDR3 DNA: TGTGCCAGTAGTACCGTCTGGAGAAACACTGAAGCTTTCTTT